A selection of T cell receptor beta chains follows, all from one sample in a study of blood T cell repertoires in COVID-19. Sequencing used immunoSEQ multiplex PCR; TCRdb keeps in-frame clones, though not all of them. The table lists about 250,000 clones, around nine tenths of them singletons. Specimen: peripheral blood. These receptors all come from a woman in her fifties or sixties who had recovered from COVID-19. CDR3s include the opening cysteine and the closing phenylalanine or tryptophan. D genes are given only for firm matches. The listing skips clone size in some rows; elsewhere it reads once, few, many or a size class.

TRBJ1-1,TRBD1,-,TRBV5-1,CASSPGTDVSSTEAFF,TGCGCCAGCAGCCCCGGGACAGATGTGAGTAGCACTGAAGCTTTCTTT
TRBJ1-1,TRBD1,-,TRBV18,CASSPPSGQGANTEAFF,TGTGCCAGCTCACCACCATCAGGACAGGGGGCGAACACTGAAGCTTTCTTT
TRBJ2-5,-,once,TRBV7-7,CASSLVAEKETQYF,TGTGCTAGCAGCTTAGTTGCAGAAAAAGAGACCCAGTACTTC
TRBJ1-2,-,-,TRBV7-2,CASSVGGVTNYGYTF,TGTGCCAGCAGCGTGGGGGGGGTAACCAACTATGGCTACACCTTC
TRBJ1-1,-,once,TRBV10-3,CAISDAFRGAFF,TGTGCCATCAGTGACGCCTTCAGGGGAGCTTTCTTT
TRBJ1-2,-,-,TRBV6-5,CASKNQGFYGYTF,TGTGCCAGCAAAAATCAGGGGTTCTATGGCTACACCTTC
TRBJ2-7,-,-,TRBV5-1,CASSLDPHRTEEQYF,TGCGCCAGCAGCTTGGATCCCCACAGGACGGAGGAGCAGTACTTC
TRBJ2-1,TRBD2,-,TRBV7-2,CASSLTPGGGASEFF,TGTGCCAGCAGCTTAACCCCTGGCGGGGGTGCATCGGAGTTCTTC
TRBJ2-5,TRBD2,-,TRBV4-3,CASSQGLAGGFEETQYF,TGCGCCAGCAGCCAAGGACTAGCGGGGGGTTTTGAAGAGACCCAGTACTTC
TRBJ2-7,TRBD1,-,TRBV28,CASSQPGQFYEQYF,TGTGCCAGCAGTCAACCGGGACAGTTCTACGAGCAGTACTTC
TRBJ2-7,-,-,TRBV10-3,CAISATEGYEQYF,TGTGCCATCAGTGCTACGGAGGGCTACGAGCAGTACTTC
TRBJ2-5,TRBD2,-,TRBV3-1/TRBV3-2,CASSLSSGGALETQYF,TGTGCCAGCAGCCTTTCTAGCGGGGGGGCGTTGGAGACCCAGTACTTC
TRBJ2-2,TRBD1,-,TRBV12-5,CASGPGQGVGTGELFF,TGTGCTAGTGGGCCCGGACAGGGGGTCGGAACCGGGGAGCTGTTTTTT
TRBJ2-2,-,-,TRBV18,CASSHGQTNTGELFF,TGTGCCAGCTCACATGGACAGACGAACACCGGGGAGCTGTTTTTT
TRBJ2-3,TRBD2,-,TRBV7-2,CASSLGGGTTQYF,TGTGCCAGCAGCTTAGGCGGGGGGACTACGCAGTATTTT
TRBJ2-5,-,-,TRBV19,CASSPPGLETQYF,TGTGCCAGTAGTCCCCCGGGGTTGGAGACCCAGTACTTC
TRBJ1-2,-,-,TRBV28,CASSLGGPNYGYTF,TGTGCCAGCAGTTTGGGGGGACCCAACTATGGCTACACCTTC
TRBJ1-3,-,-,TRBV11-3,CASSSSRGISGNTIYF,TGTGCCAGCAGCTCTAGCCGGGGGATCTCTGGAAACACCATATATTTT
TRBJ2-7,-,few,TRBV7-9,CASSFFGDGSEQYF,TGTGCCAGCAGCTTCTTTGGAGATGGGAGTGAGCAGTACTTC
TRBJ1-4,TRBD1,-,TRBV6-5,CASISTGRNEKLFF,TGTGCCAGCATTTCGACAGGGAGGAATGAAAAACTGTTTTTT
TRBJ2-1,-,-,TRBV15,CATSDYRGAYNEQFF,TGTGCCACCAGCGACTACCGCGGGGCCTACAATGAGCAGTTCTTC
TRBJ1-5,TRBD1,-,TRBV6-5,CASSRTGSNQPQHF,TGTGCCAGCAGTAGGACAGGGAGCAATCAGCCCCAGCATTTT
TRBJ2-1,TRBD2,once,TRBV4-3,CASSRLTSGGNEQFF,TGCGCCAGCAGCCGCCTGACTAGCGGGGGGAATGAGCAGTTCTTC
TRBJ2-7,-,-,TRBV9,CASSPGQGGNEQYF,TGTGCCAGCAGCCCAGGACAGGGAGGGAACGAGCAGTACTTC
TRBJ2-5,-,-,TRBV2,CASTWVRVGETQYF,TGTGCCAGCACCTGGGTGAGGGTTGGAGAGACCCAGTACTTC
TRBJ1-1,TRBD1,-,TRBV5-1,CASSLGTGYDPNTEAFF,TGCGCCAGCAGCTTGGGGACAGGGTATGATCCGAACACTGAAGCTTTCTTT
TRBJ2-7,TRBD2,few,TRBV4-3,CASSRGLSGGMSYEQYF,TGCGCCAGCAGCCGGGGACTTTCGGGGGGAATGTCCTACGAGCAGTACTTC
TRBJ1-2,TRBD1,-,TRBV18,CASSPPLRGEAGYTF,TGTGCCAGCTCACCACCTCTCAGGGGGGAGGCTGGCTACACCTTC
TRBJ1-2,TRBD1,-,TRBV28,CASTIPGQFYGYTF,TGTGCCAGCACCATACCGGGACAGTTCTATGGCTACACCTTC
TRBJ1-5,-,-,TRBV5-6,CASSPNRLQPQHF,TGTGCCAGCAGCCCTAACAGGTTACAGCCCCAGCATTTT
TRBJ1-3,-,few,TRBV28,CASSLLASLTYSGNTIYF,TGTGCCAGCAGTCTCCTGGCCAGTTTGACTTACTCTGGAAACACCATATATTTT
TRBJ2-3,TRBD2,-,TRBV6-1,CASSGRTLFRASGGTDTQYF,TGTGCCAGCAGTGGGAGGACTCTCTTCAGGGCTAGCGGGGGCACAGATACGCAGTATTTT
TRBJ2-7,-,-,TRBV12-3/TRBV12-4,CASSLTHEQYF,TGTGCCAGCAGTCTGACACATGAGCAGTACTTC
TRBJ2-2,-,-,TRBV5-5,CASSPRDIGTGELFF,TGTGCCAGCAGTCCTCGGGACATTGGCACCGGGGAGCTGTTTTTT
TRBJ1-2,-,-,TRBV20-1,CSASGGRGNHGYTF,TGCAGTGCTAGTGGAGGGAGGGGTAATCATGGCTACACCTTC
TRBJ2-7,TRBD1,-,TRBV24-1,CATSGTGIYEQYF,TGTGCCACCAGTGGGACAGGGATATACGAGCAGTACTTC
TRBJ2-5,-,-,TRBV11-2,CASSLNSQETQYF,TGTGCCAGCAGCTTAAACTCGCAAGAGACCCAGTACTTC
TRBJ2-4,-,-,TRBV18,CASSPVRGKNIQYF,TGTGCCAGCTCACCAGTCAGGGGCAAAAACATTCAGTACTTC
TRBJ2-1,TRBD1,-,TRBV11-2,CASSLSPDREPEQFF,TGTGCCAGCAGCTTATCTCCGGACAGGGAGCCTGAGCAGTTCTTC
TRBJ1-1,-,once,TRBV20-1,CSARANTEAFF,TGCAGTGCTAGGGCTAACACTGAAGCTTTCTTT
TRBJ2-5,TRBD1,once,TRBV5-4,CASSLGGTGTEWAQYF,TGTGCCAGCAGCTTGGGAGGGACAGGGACTGAATGGGCCCAGTACTTC
TRBJ1-2,-,few,TRBV5-1,CASSLAQVGDGYTF,TGCGCCAGCAGCTTGGCGCAGGTAGGGGATGGCTACACCTTC
TRBJ2-6,-,few,TRBV7-6,CASSLAVGASGANVLTF,TGTGCCAGCAGCTTAGCCGTAGGAGCCTCTGGGGCCAACGTCCTGACTTTC
TRBJ1-2,TRBD1,-,TRBV5-1,CASSADRGSGYTF,TGCGCCAGCAGCGCGGACAGGGGATCTGGCTACACCTTC
TRBJ1-2,-,-,TRBV4-2,CASSPFGGEPNYGYTF,TGTGCCAGCAGCCCGTTCGGAGGGGAGCCTAACTATGGCTACACCTTC
TRBJ2-1,TRBD2,-,TRBV7-3,CASSLNSGGSIEQFF,TGTGCCAGCAGCTTAAATAGCGGGGGGAGTATTGAGCAGTTCTTC
TRBJ2-2,TRBD1,-,TRBV11-3,CASSARTGVTGELFF,TGTGCCAGCAGCGCCCGGACAGGGGTAACCGGGGAGCTGTTTTTT
TRBJ1-1,-,-,TRBV7-3,CASSSTGTHASEAFF,TGTGCCAGCAGCTCCACCGGGACACACGCCTCGGAAGCTTTCTTT
TRBJ2-5,TRBD2,-,TRBV9,CASSPSLTSGGAVRRETQYF,TGTGCCAGCAGCCCATCCCTGACTAGCGGGGGGGCCGTAAGAAGAGAGACCCAGTACTTC
TRBJ2-7,TRBD2,-,TRBV9,CASSIRDYSYEQYF,TGTGCCAGCAGCATCCGGGACTACTCCTACGAGCAGTACTTC
TRBJ1-3,TRBD1,-,TRBV4-1,CASSQAPDRVGSGNTIYF,TGCGCCAGCAGCCAAGCCCCTGACAGGGTGGGCTCTGGAAACACCATATATTTT
TRBJ2-3,-,-,TRBV7-2,CASSWDFSTDTQYF,TGTGCCAGCAGCTGGGACTTTAGCACAGATACGCAGTATTTT
TRBJ1-5,TRBD1,-,TRBV20-1,CSASGGLVAGQGNQPQHF,TGCAGTGCTAGTGGGGGTTTGGTTGCTGGACAGGGCAATCAGCCCCAGCATTTT
TRBJ1-6,TRBD1,few,TRBV18,CASSPAGDRGSPLHF,TGTGCCAGCTCACCCGCAGGGGACAGGGGCTCACCCCTCCACTTT
TRBJ1-5,TRBD1,-,TRBV6-2/TRBV6-3,CASSLGTDGYQPQHF,TGTGCCAGCAGCTTAGGGACAGACGGATATCAGCCCCAGCATTTT
TRBJ1-2,TRBD1,-,TRBV10-1,CASSDTRDSPNYGYTF,TGCGCCAGCAGCGATACTCGGGACAGCCCTAACTATGGCTACACCTTC